The 29 T cell receptor beta chains below all came from one sample that was sequenced in a study of siplizumab effects on memory and regulatory T cells. Clones were sequenced by immunoSEQ multiplex PCR, and TCRdb holds only the in-frame ones, with some missing. The sample shows about 10,000 clones, under 60% of them seen only once. It was at 37°C and for more than 5 days that the mixed lymphocyte reaction cells were cocultured. These receptors have no known antigen. The sequencing sample was made of CFSE-low (dividing) CD4+ T cells sorted from an allogeneic mixed lymphocyte reaction. These receptor sequences come from a human donor in good health; the cells came from an allogeneic mixed lymphocyte reaction.

The rearrangement links TRBV18 to TRBJ1-2; TRBD1 agrees at 10 bases. Trimming removed 2 bases from V and 0 bases from J; junction bases left unmatched: 6. CDR1 is KGHSH, CDR2 LQKENI, per germline. This CDR3 is built from 17 residues. The CDR3 region is CASSPRDRGSANYGYTF. The CDR3 bases are TGTGCCAGCTCACCAAGGGACAGGGGATCAGCTAACTATGGCTACACCTTC.

The J gene is TRBJ2-7, the V gene TRBV29-1, with 8 bases that match TRBD1. V dropped 7 bases and J dropped 5; count of bases not matched to a gene: 10. There are 13 residues in the CDR3. The germline gives CDR1 SQVTM, CDR2 ANQGSEA. CDR3 sequence reads: CSGGQGGVDEQYF. The CDR3 nucleotides read TGCAGCGGTGGACAGGGTGGCGTCGACGAGCAGTACTTC.

This clone was counted only a few times. The V gene is TRBV28, the J gene TRBJ1-2, with 8 bases fitting TRBD1. Germline CDR1 and CDR2: MDHEN and SYDVKM. Trimming at V came to 4 bases and at J to 8 bases, leaving 12 bases not matched to a gene. This CDR3 contains 15 residues. The DNA of the CDR3 is TGTGCCAGCAGTTCCAGGGGGCGGTCCTCTCGGGGCTACACCTTC. Protein sequence: CASSSRGRSSRGYTF.

This clone was counted only a few times. The CDR3 sequence: CASSLGQYSNQPQHF. DNA for the CDR3: TGTGCCAGCAGTCTCGGACAGTATAGCAATCAGCCCCAGCATTTT. The chain uses TRBV27 and TRBJ1-5; D is possibly TRBD1 (6 bases). With 5 bases removed from V and 0 bases from J, the gap between germline ends came to 11 bases. The CDR3 is 15 residues long. Germline CDR1 is MNHEY and CDR2 is SMNVEV (reference sequence).

As concerns this clone: This may arise from a read error, as a much more abundant clone is one base away. The rearrangement uses TRBV18 and TRBJ2-7; the D gene is possibly TRBD1 (6 bases). CDR1 is KGHSH and CDR2 is LQKENI in the germline V gene. The CDR3 contains 14 residues. The CDR3 DNA sequence: TGTGTCAGCTCACCCACTGTGGGGGACAACGAGCAGTACTTC. It is translated as CVSSPTVGDNEQYF.

This clone showed up just a few times. The rearrangement links TRBV19 to TRBJ1-6; D unresolved. The CDR3 extends over 14 amino acids. Germline-derived CDR1 and CDR2 are LNHDA and SQIVND (reference sequence). With 6 bases removed from V and 8 bases from J, the gap between germline ends came to 14 bases. The CDR3 DNA reads as TGTGCCAGTAGATTGGACTGGCGGGATTCACCCCTCCACTTT. It translates to CASRLDWRDSPLHF.

CDR3 sequence (DNA): TGTGCCAGCAGCTTAGTTTCTGGCGGCGGAACCTATAATTCACCCCTCCACTTT. Protein sequence: CASSLVSGGGTYNSPLHF. The J gene is TRBJ1-6, the V gene TRBV7-2; no firm D call. CDR1 and CDR2 from the germline V gene are SGHTA and FQGNSA. Trimming left V 1 base short and J 2 bases short, with 15 bases between. The CDR3 has 18 residues. Complete variable domain (other parts from reference TRBV7-2 and TRBJ1-6): GAGVSQSPSNKVTEKGKDVELRCDPISGHTALYWYRQSLGQGLEFLIYFQGNSAPDKSGLPSDRFSAERTGGSVSTLTIQRTQQEDSAVYLCASSLVSGGGTYNSPLHFGNGTRLTVT.

Concerning this clone: With a much larger clone just one base away, this may be a read error. The identical CDR3 is also encoded by other nucleotide sequences in the sample. CDR3 protein: CASRQRTGRTNTEAFF. CDR3 nucleotides: TGTGCCAGTCGCCAGAGGACAGGGCGAACGAACACTGAAGCTTTCTTT. This chain connects TRBV19 to TRBJ1-1, with 8 bases aligning to TRBD1. This CDR3 comprises 16 residues. The germline V gene encodes CDR1 LNHDA and CDR2 SQIVND (reference sequence). The trim removed 8 bases at V and 1 base at J, leaving 12 bases unmatched.

V gene TRBV29-1 combines with J gene TRBJ2-5, with D possibly matching TRBD1 (7 bases). The CDR3 extends over 13 amino acids. V shed 5 bases and J shed 5 bases, with 15 bases lying between them. Germline lookup yields CDR1 SQVTM and CDR2 ANQGSEA. The CDR3 nucleotides are TGCAGCGTTAGTAGTTCAGGGGGGGAGACCCAGTACTTC. Translated: CSVSSSGGETQYF.

This clone was seen a handful of times. This chain connects TRBV5-1 to TRBJ2-2; TRBD2 might be the D (5 bases). The CDR3 runs 15 residues. The germline CDR1 and CDR2 sequences are SGHRS and YFSETQ. The V end lost 0 bases, the J end lost 2 bases, and 8 bases lay between the germline ends. CDR3 DNA: TGCGCCAGCAGCTTGGCCGCGGGTAACACCGGGGAGCTGTTTTTT. This translates into CASSLAAGNTGELFF.

The chain combines TRBV2 with TRBJ1-6; no clear D. The V end lost 4 bases, the J end lost 9 bases, and 16 bases lay between the germline ends. This CDR3 region has 15 residues. Germline V CDR1 and CDR2: SNHLY, FYNNEI. CDR3 protein: CASSVGPRKSSPLHF. The CDR3 region has the DNA TGTGCCAGCAGTGTCGGACCCCGAAAGAGTTCACCCCTCCACTTT.

This rearrangement joins TRBV27 to TRBJ1-5; D unresolved. Germline lookup yields CDR1 MNHEY and CDR2 SMNVEV (reference sequence). V was cut by 3 bases and J by 5 bases, with 11 bases left in between. This CDR3 is built from 14 residues. CDR3 residues: CASSFRSPDQPQHF. The CDR3 coding sequence is TGTGCCAGCAGTTTTCGATCTCCTGATCAGCCCCAGCATTTT.

This chain joins TRBV11-3 and TRBJ2-5; D unclear. The germline gives CDR1 SGHNT, CDR2 YENEEA. V lost 6 bases, J lost 5 bases, and 10 bases lay in between. The length of the CDR3 is 12 residues. The CDR3, as DNA: TGTGCCAGCAGTCAAGCTGGGGAGACCCAGTACTTC. Protein sequence: CASSQAGETQYF.

V and J are TRBV6-5 and TRBJ2-1; unclear D gene. This CDR3 has 12 residues. Germline lookup yields CDR1 MNHEY and CDR2 SVGAGI. The germline V and J ends were trimmed by 8 bases and 0 bases, with 5 bases remaining between them. CDR3 DNA: TGTGCCAGCGCCCGCTCCTACAATGAGCAGTTCTTC. Its translation: CASARSYNEQFF.

The sample holds a few counts of this clone. The chain is built from TRBV6-1 and TRBJ2-3, with TRBD2 as a possible D gene (5 bases). CDR1 MNHNS and CDR2 SASEGT come from the germline V gene. V dropped 5 bases and J dropped 0 bases, with 12 bases sitting between them. The CDR3 has 15 amino acids. The CDR3: CASSPRGRSTDTQYF. The CDR3 DNA reads as TGTGCCAGCAGTCCCCGAGGGCGGAGCACAGATACGCAGTATTTT.

This clone has only a few counts. The rearrangement joins TRBV20-1 to TRBJ2-3; no clear D gene. CDR3 length equals 11 residues. Germline CDR1 reads DFQATT; CDR2 reads SNEGSKA (reference sequence). The V end lost 6 bases, the J end lost 6 bases, and 10 bases lay between the germline ends. The CDR3 is CSAPPKDTQYF. The CDR3, as DNA: TGCAGTGCGCCGCCCAAGGATACGCAGTATTTT.

This chain links TRBV15 with TRBJ1-2, with D unresolved. The germline V gene encodes CDR1 LNHNV and CDR2 YYDKDF (reference sequence). CDR3 length: 13 residues. V was pared by 5 bases and J by 8 bases, with 15 bases between. CDR3 in amino acids: CATSGSGLVGYTF. As DNA, the CDR3 is TGTGCCACCAGCGGATCCGGACTGGTCGGCTACACCTTC.

In its sample, this clone was seen a few times. The rearrangement links TRBV11-3 to TRBJ2-4, with 7 bases identical to TRBD2. CDR1 and CDR2 (germline): SGHNT, YENEEA. The length of the CDR3 is 13 residues. With V trimmed by 6 bases and J by 6 bases, 5 bases remained unmatched. CDR3: CASSESGGNIQYF. The DNA of the CDR3 is TGTGCCAGCAGTGAATCGGGAGGAAACATTCAGTACTTC.

This clone has just a few counts. This chain joins TRBV5-1 and TRBJ1-1; D is uncertain. V lost 4 bases and J lost 0, with 7 bases in between. CDR3 length: 13 amino acids. Germline V gene data show CDR1 as SGHRS and CDR2 as YFSETQ. CDR3 region: CASSPPVNTEAFF. For the CDR3, the DNA is TGCGCCAGCAGCCCCCCCGTGAACACTGAAGCTTTCTTT.

CDR3 sequence reads: CASSVQSYNEQFF. As DNA, the CDR3 is TGTGCCAGCAGTGTGCAGTCCTACAATGAGCAGTTCTTC. J is TRBJ2-1 and V is TRBV6-1; no reliable D call. Trimming left V 4 bases short and J 1 base short, with 5 bases between. The CDR3 is 13 amino acids. Germline V lookup: CDR1 MNHNS, CDR2 SASEGT.

The rearrangement joins TRBV7-9 to TRBJ1-3; D unclear. The V gene lost 5 bases and the J gene lost 4 bases, with 12 bases spanning the gap. The CDR3 sequence is 14 residues long. Germline V lookup: CDR1 SEHNR, CDR2 FQNEAQ (reference sequence). CDR3 sequence reads: CASSPSSQGNTIYF. As DNA, the CDR3 is TGTGCCAGCAGCCCTTCCAGCCAGGGAAACACCATATATTTT.

This clone has a handful of counts. The gene calls are TRBV9 and TRBJ1-3; D ambiguous. V dropped 2 bases and J dropped 8 bases, with 11 bases sitting between them. Germline CDR1 and CDR2: SGDLS and YYNGEE. The CDR3 runs 13 residues. Here the CDR3 DNA reads TGTGCCAGCAGCGTTTTAGGTACGGACACCATATATTTT. This encodes CASSVLGTDTIYF. Full variable domain (remainder filled in from reference TRBV9 and TRBJ1-3): DSGVTQTPKHLITATGQRVTLRCSPRSGDLSVYWYQQSLDQGLQFLIQYYNGEERAKGNILERFSAQQFPDLHSELNLSSLELGDSALYFCASSVLGTDTIYFGEGSWLTVV.

The rearrangement links TRBV4-1 to TRBJ2-2, with a weak D call TRBD2 (6 bases). The CDR3 consists of 15 residues. The ends were cut back, 2 bases at V and 7 bases at J, with 14 bases in the middle. Germline values: CDR1 MGHRA, CDR2 YSYEKL. The CDR3 loop is CASSQTSSRIGELFF. CDR3 in DNA: TGCGCCAGCAGCCAAACTAGCAGTAGAATCGGGGAGCTGTTTTTT.

This clone was seen more than once but under ten times. This chain connects TRBV18 to TRBJ2-5, with D uncertain. Germline V gives CDR1 KGHSH, CDR2 LQKENI. V gave up 4 bases and J gave up 0 bases, with 3 bases separating them. CDR3 length equals 12 residues. For the CDR3, the DNA is TGTGCCAGCTCACTCAACCAAGAGACCCAGTACTTC. It yields the protein CASSLNQETQYF.

This clone was observed a few times. The rearrangement joins TRBV5-8 to TRBJ1-5; no clear D. V lost 2 bases and J 0 bases, leaving 9 bases between the germline ends. The germline gives CDR1 SGHTS, CDR2 YDEGEE. The CDR3 runs to 15 residues. The CDR3 nucleotides read TGTGCCAGCAGCTTTAGGCGGAATAGCAATCAGCCCCAGCATTTT. Its translation: CASSFRRNSNQPQHF.

The rearrangement joins TRBV10-2 to TRBJ1-2, with unresolved D. Trimming shortened V by 6 bases and J by 2 bases, and 10 bases separated the two germline ends. CDR1 WSHSY and CDR2 SAAADI come from the germline V gene. The CDR3 is 13 amino acids. The CDR3 is CASSYQRNYGYTF. The CDR3 coding sequence is TGCGCCAGCAGCTATCAGAGGAACTATGGCTACACCTTC.

The chain has TRBV5-4 and TRBJ2-7; 14 bases align to TRBD2. The CDR3 runs 18 residues. Trimming took 4 bases from V and 5 from J; bases not matched to a gene: 14. Looked up from germline, CDR1 is SGHNT and CDR2 is YYREEE (reference sequence). CDR3 sequence: CASSLNNRLAGGPNEQYF. As DNA, the CDR3 is TGTGCCAGCAGCCTGAATAACCGACTAGCGGGAGGGCCCAACGAGCAGTACTTC.

The chain couples TRBV9 to TRBJ2-7; 10 nucleotides align to TRBD2. The CDR3 has 15 amino acids. Germline CDR1 SGDLS, CDR2 YYNGEE. V trimming: 3 bases; J trimming: 2 bases; junction bases outside the gene matches: 5. The CDR3 DNA reads TGTGCCAGCAGCGCCCTAGCGGGAGCGACCTACGAGCAGTACTTC. It translates to CASSALAGATYEQYF.

V is TRBV5-5 and J is TRBJ2-3, with D uncertain. The germline V gene has CDR1 SGHKS and CDR2 YYEKEE (reference sequence). The V gene lost 4 bases and the J gene lost 1 base, with 16 bases spanning the gap. There are 16 residues in the CDR3. The CDR3 DNA is TGTGCCAGCAGCCAAGATATTAAAGCCCGCACAGATACGCAGTATTTT. It encodes CASSQDIKARTDTQYF. Supplemented by reference TRBV5-5 and TRBJ2-3, the full variable domain reads DAGVTQSPTHLIKTRGQQVTLRCSPISGHKSVSWYQQVLGQGPQFIFQYYEKEERGRGNFPDRFSARQFPNYSSELNVNALLLGDSALYLCASSQDIKARTDTQYFGPGTRLTVL.